This TCR beta chain derives from a study of early stage breast cancer tumors. About the study: Of some 17 invasive breast tumors, about a dozen were hormone receptor-positive, HER2-negative. Around 10-fold was the mean read coverage per sample.

Trimming removed 0 bases at V and 4 bases at J, with 9 bases between. This CDR3 is 14 amino acids long. Germline CDR1 reads MGHRA; CDR2 reads YSYEKL. This clone appeared a single time. Libraries were prepared by immunoSEQ multiplex PCR; TCRdb keeps only in-frame clonotypes and omits some of them. Of more than 60,000 clones listed, under 85% are singletons. Sequencing was performed on blood. The chain recombines TRBV4-1 with TRBJ2-5; weak D call: TRBD2 (6 bases). The origin of this receptor is a person aged 60 to 70 with breast cancer. CDR3 sequence (DNA): TGCGCCAGCAGCCAAGATGGCGGGGCAGAGACCCAGTACTTC. Amino acids: CASSQDGGAETQYF.